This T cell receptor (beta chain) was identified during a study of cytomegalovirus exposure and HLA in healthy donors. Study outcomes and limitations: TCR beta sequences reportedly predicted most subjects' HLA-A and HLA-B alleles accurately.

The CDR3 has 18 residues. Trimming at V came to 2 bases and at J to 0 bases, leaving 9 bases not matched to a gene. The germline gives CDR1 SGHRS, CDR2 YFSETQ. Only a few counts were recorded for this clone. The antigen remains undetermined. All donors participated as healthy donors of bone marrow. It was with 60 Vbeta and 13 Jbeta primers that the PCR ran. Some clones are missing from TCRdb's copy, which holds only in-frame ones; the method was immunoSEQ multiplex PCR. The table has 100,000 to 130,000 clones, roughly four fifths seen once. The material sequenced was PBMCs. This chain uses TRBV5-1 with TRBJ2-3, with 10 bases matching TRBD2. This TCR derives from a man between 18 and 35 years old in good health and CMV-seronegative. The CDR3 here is CASSLGLADSYSTDTQYF. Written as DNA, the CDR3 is TGCGCCAGCAGCTTAGGACTAGCGGATTCCTATAGCACAGATACGCAGTATTTT. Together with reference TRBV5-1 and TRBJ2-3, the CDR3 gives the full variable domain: KAGVTQTPRYLIKTRGQQVTLSCSPISGHRSVSWYQQTPGQGLQFLFEYFSETQRNKGNFPGRFSGRQFSNSRSEMNVSTLELGDSALYLCASSLGLADSYSTDTQYFGPGTRLTVL.